Below, 9 T cell receptor beta chains from the same sample are listed, as sequenced in a study of shared clonotypes between healthy human individuals. Assay: immunoSEQ multiplex PCR; the TCRdb copy retains only in-frame clones and omits some. The sample carries roughly 1,500,000 clones, around 98.5% recorded once. The source material was naive CD4+ T cells sorted from blood. Indicated subset: CD45RA+ positively selected. These receptor sequences come from a young man in good health.

As to this clone: Other DNA sequences in this sample translate to the same CDR3. This chain links TRBV18 with TRBJ1-2; D is unresolved. The length of the CDR3 is 13 residues. The V and J ends lost 2 bases and 0 bases respectively, with 4 bases between them. The germline gives CDR1 KGHSH, CDR2 LQKENI. The CDR3 DNA sequence: TGTGCCAGCTCACCAGGAGCTAACTATGGCTACACCTTC. This codes for CASSPGANYGYTF.

The rearrangement uses TRBV19 and TRBJ2-1; possibly TRBD1 or TRBD2 for D (5 bases each). Trimming removed 3 bases from V and 5 bases from J, with 11 bases in between. The V gene's germline CDR1 is LNHDA and CDR2 SQIVND (reference sequence). The CDR3 has 14 amino acids. CDR3 sequence: CASSIFGTDNEQFF. The CDR3 bases are TGTGCCAGTAGTATTTTTGGGACCGACAATGAGCAGTTCTTC.

The chain combines TRBV5-6 with TRBJ2-3; D might be TRBD1 (6 bases). Trimming stripped 4 bases from V and 2 bases from J, with 17 bases between. Germline V gene lookup returns CDR1 SGHDT and CDR2 YYEEEE. The CDR3 length is 16 residues. The CDR3 DNA is TGTGCCAGCAGCCCTTTGACAGGATTTGTCACAGATACGCAGTATTTT. Translation gives CASSPLTGFVTDTQYF. The full variable domain, rest sourced from reference TRBV5-6 and TRBJ2-3, is DAGVTQSPTHLIKTRGQQVTLRCSPKSGHDTVSWYQQALGQGPQFIFQYYEEEERQRGNFPDRFSGHQFPNYSSELNVNALLLGDSALYLCASSPLTGFVTDTQYFGPGTRLTVL.

V and J are TRBV18 and TRBJ2-3, with D uncertain. Trimming removed 8 bases from V and 3 bases from J, with 9 bases in between. CDR3 length: 12 amino acids. Germline V gives CDR1 KGHSH, CDR2 LQKENI. The CDR3 here is CASNAGTDTQYF. DNA of the CDR3: TGTGCCAGCAACGCCGGGACAGATACGCAGTATTTT.

This rearrangement joins TRBV9 to TRBJ1-5, with D tentatively TRBD1 (5 bases). Germline V gene data show CDR1 as SGDLS and CDR2 as YYNGEE. V lost 4 bases and J lost 0, with 8 bases in between. The CDR3 spans 14 residues. CDR3 region: CASSPGHSNQPQHF. The CDR3 region has the DNA TGTGCCAGCAGCCCAGGGCATAGCAATCAGCCCCAGCATTTT.

This chain uses TRBV4-1 with TRBJ1-4; D gene uncertain. Trimming removed 4 bases at V and 10 bases at J, with 16 bases between. Germline V gene lookup returns CDR1 MGHRA and CDR2 YSYEKL. This CDR3 has 14 residues. The CDR3 is CASSLGRDSSKLFF. The CDR3 DNA reads as TGCGCCAGCAGCCTGGGGAGAGATTCTTCAAAACTGTTTTTT.

V and J are TRBV18 and TRBJ2-7, with 7 positions matching TRBD2. This CDR3 region has 19 residues. Germline CDR1 reads KGHSH; CDR2 reads LQKENI. V gave up 3 bases and J gave up 5 bases; unmatched junction bases: 22. The DNA for the CDR3 is TGTGCCAGCTCACCCCTGAACGGACTAACCGGGACTACACGGAACGAGCAGTACTTC. Its protein product is CASSPLNGLTGTTRNEQYF.

The chain links TRBV7-9 to TRBJ1-1; a weak D match, TRBD1 (5 bases). Germline CDR1 is SEHNR and CDR2 is FQNEAQ (reference sequence). V gave up 3 bases and J gave up 2 bases, with 10 bases separating them. The CDR3 length is 14 residues. For the CDR3, the DNA is TGTGCCAGCAGCTTCCGGGACCAAAACACTGAAGCTTTCTTT. Its translation is CASSFRDQNTEAFF.

The chain carries TRBV9 and TRBJ2-2; D is unresolved. This CDR3 region has 14 residues. V lost 4 bases and J 6 bases, leaving 13 bases between the germline ends. Germline V gene sequence: CDR1 SGDLS, CDR2 YYNGEE. The CDR3 here is CASSPLSSAGELFF. DNA of the CDR3: TGTGCCAGCAGCCCTCTTTCTTCCGCCGGGGAGCTGTTTTTT.